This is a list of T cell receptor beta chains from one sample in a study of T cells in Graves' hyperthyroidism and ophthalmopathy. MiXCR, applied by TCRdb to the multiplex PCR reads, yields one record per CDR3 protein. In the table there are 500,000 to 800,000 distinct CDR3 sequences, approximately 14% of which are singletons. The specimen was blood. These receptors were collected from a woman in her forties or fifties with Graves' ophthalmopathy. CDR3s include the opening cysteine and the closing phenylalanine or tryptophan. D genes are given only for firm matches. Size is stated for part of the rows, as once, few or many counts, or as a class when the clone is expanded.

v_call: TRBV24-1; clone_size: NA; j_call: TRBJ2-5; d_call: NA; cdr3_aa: CATSDLFGTQYF; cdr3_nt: TGTGCCACCAGTGATTTGTTTGGGACCCAGTACTTC
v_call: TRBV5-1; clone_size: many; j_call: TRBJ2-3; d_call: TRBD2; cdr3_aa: CASSPGLATTSTDTQYF; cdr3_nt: TGCGCCAGCAGCCCAGGACTAGCGACCACAAGCACAGATACGCAGTATTTT
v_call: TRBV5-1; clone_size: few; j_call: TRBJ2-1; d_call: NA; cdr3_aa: CASSGGTGSSYNEQFF; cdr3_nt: TGCGCCAGCAGCGGGGGAACAGGAAGCTCCTACAATGAGCAGTTCTTC
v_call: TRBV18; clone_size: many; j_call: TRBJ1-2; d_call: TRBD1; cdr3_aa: CASSPTQGIYGYTF; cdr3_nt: TGTGCCAGCTCGCCAACACAGGGGATCTATGGCTACACCTTC
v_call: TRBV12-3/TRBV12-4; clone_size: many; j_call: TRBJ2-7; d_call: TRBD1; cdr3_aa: CASSPTGSSYEQYF; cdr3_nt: TGTGCCAGCAGTCCGACAGGGAGCTCCTACGAGCAGTACTTC
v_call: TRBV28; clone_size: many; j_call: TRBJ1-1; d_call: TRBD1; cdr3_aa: CASSSGTGGKNTEAFF; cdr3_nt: TGTGCCAGCAGTTCCGGGACAGGGGGCAAGAACACTGAAGCTTTCTTT
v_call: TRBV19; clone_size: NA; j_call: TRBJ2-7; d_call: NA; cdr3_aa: CASSTPGLSAYEQYF; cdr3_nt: TGTGCCAGTAGTACCCCCGGGTTGAGCGCCTACGAGCAGTACTTC
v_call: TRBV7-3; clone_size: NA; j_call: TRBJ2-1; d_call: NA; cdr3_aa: CASSSDRGGEQFF; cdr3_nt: TGTGCCAGCAGCTCCGACAGGGGAGGGGAGCAGTTCTTC
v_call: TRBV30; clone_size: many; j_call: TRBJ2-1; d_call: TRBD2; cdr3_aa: CAWSVAGGSPYNEQFF; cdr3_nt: TGTGCCTGGAGTGTGGCCGGCGGGAGCCCTTACAATGAGCAGTTCTTC
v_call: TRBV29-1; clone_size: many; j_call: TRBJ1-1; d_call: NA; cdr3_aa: CSVVQGTEAFF; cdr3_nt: TGCAGCGTCGTCCAGGGAACTGAAGCTTTCTTT
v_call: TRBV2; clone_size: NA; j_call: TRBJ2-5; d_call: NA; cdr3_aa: CASITDGLETQYF; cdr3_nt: TGTGCCAGCATTACGGATGGGTTGGAGACCCAGTACTTC
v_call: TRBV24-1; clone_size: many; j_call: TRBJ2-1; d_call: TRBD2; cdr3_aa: CATSDPGLADSSYNEQFF; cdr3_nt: TGTGCCACCAGTGATCCAGGACTAGCGGATAGCTCCTACAATGAGCAGTTCTTC
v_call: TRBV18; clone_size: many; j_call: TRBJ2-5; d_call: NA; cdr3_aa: CASSQPSSSTQYF; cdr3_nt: TGTGCCAGCTCACAACCGAGTTCCAGTACCCAGTACTTC
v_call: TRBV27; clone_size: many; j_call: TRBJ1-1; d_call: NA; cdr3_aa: CASSLEGHPEAFF; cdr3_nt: TGTGCCAGCAGTTTAGAAGGACACCCTGAAGCTTTCTTT
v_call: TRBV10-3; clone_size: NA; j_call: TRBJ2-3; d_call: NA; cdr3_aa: CAISAGQGGDTQYF; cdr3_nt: TGTGCCATCAGTGCCGGACAGGGAGGGGATACGCAGTATTTT
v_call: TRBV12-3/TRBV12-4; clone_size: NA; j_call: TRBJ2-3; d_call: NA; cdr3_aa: CTSMWGVGTDTQYF; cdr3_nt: TGTACCAGCATGTGGGGAGTAGGCACAGATACGCAGTATTTT
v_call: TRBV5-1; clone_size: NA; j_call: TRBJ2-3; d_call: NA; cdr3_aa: CASSLGAGNTQYF; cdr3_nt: TGCGCCAGCAGCTTGGGAGCGGGTAATACGCAGTATTTT
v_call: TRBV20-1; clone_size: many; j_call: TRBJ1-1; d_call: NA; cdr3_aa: CSARKAGLNTEAFF; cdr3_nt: TGCAGTGCTAGAAAGGCCGGATTGAACACTGAAGCTTTCTTT
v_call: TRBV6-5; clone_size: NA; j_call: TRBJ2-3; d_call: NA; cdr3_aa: CASTWAGGTDTQYF; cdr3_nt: TGTGCCAGCACTTGGGCAGGGGGCACAGATACGCAGTATTTT
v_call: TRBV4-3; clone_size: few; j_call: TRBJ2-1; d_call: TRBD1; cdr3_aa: CASSTGQGYNEQFF; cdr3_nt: TGCGCCAGCAGCACGGGACAGGGCTACAATGAGCAGTTCTTC
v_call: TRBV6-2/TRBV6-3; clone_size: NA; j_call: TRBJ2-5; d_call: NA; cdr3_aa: CATRGPHLETQYF; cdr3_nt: TGTGCCACCCGGGGACCACATCTAGAGACCCAGTACTTC
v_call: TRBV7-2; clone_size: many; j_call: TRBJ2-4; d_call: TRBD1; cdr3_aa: CASSLAYGTETKNIQYF; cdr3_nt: TGTGCCAGCAGCTTAGCGTATGGGACAGAAACCAAAAACATTCAGTACTTC
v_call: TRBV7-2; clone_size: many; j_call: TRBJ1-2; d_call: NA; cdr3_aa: CASSLAGWGGYTF; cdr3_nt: TGTGCCAGCAGCTTAGCGGGATGGGGTGGCTACACCTTC
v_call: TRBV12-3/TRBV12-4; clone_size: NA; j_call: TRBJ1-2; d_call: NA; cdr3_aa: CASRTAGVVDGYTF; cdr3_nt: TGTGCCAGCAGGACTGCAGGGGTAGTGGACGGCTACACCTTC
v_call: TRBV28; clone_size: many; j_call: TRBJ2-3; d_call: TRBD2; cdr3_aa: CASSPPGLVTDTQYF; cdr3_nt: TGTGCCAGCAGTCCCCCCGGACTAGTCACAGATACGCAGTATTTT
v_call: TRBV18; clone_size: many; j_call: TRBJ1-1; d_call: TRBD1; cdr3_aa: CASSYRDRGIFGTEAFF; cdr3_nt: TGTGCCAGCTCATACCGGGACAGGGGGATTTTTGGCACTGAAGCTTTCTTT